The sample holds a few counts of the clone carrying this T cell receptor (beta chain). Its specificity is unknown. TCRdb reprocessed the 5' RACE reads via MiXCR and lists one record per CDR3 protein. The repertoire holds 700,000 to 850,000 distinct CDR3 sequences, approximately 12% seen once, with under 0.6% in the top ten. This sample is part of a study of CD8 T cells in ankylosing spondylitis. Study findings and constraints: Peripheral blood held disease-linked clones only at relatively low frequency, and these were CD8+. Seemingly characteristic of ankylosing spondylitis blood was a TCR beta motif consisting of eight highly homologous variants. Disease-linked clones reportedly showed significant enrichment in matched ankylosing spondylitis synovial fluid.

V was trimmed by 0 bases and J by 3 bases, leaving 7 bases between them. The CDR3 runs to 14 residues. The V gene's germline CDR1 is MNHEY and CDR2 SVGAGI. The receptor's source is a male donor with ankylosing spondylitis. Material: blood, either unsorted or a sorted T cell fraction (not recorded which). The chain employs TRBV6-5 and TRBJ2-3, with D uncertain. CDR3 amino acids: CASSYSGKTDTQYF. The CDR3 DNA follows: TGTGCCAGCAGTTACTCGGGGAAAACAGATACGCAGTATTTT.